The entry below describes one T cell receptor beta chain. The time point was: pre-treatment sample, taken before nivolumab and TIL therapy. Enrollment ran from October 2017 to early 2020. The data derive from a study of TIL therapy for anti-PD-1-resistant metastatic lung cancer. Trimming took 4 bases from V and 0 from J, leaving 19 bases between them. The CDR3 runs to 18 residues. Looked up from germline, CDR1 is MGHRA and CDR2 is YSYEKL. The immunoSEQ assay was v3. The data were produced by immunoSEQ multiplex PCR, yet TCRdb's version contains in-frame clones alone and is incomplete. Here the sample spans 57,000 or so clones, around 87% being singletons.

This rearrangement joins TRBV4-1 to TRBJ1-5; D might be TRBD1 (6 bases). The sample in question was blood, obtained at baseline. The clonotype was recovered from a person aged 25 to 85 with non-small cell lung cancer. In DNA form, the CDR3 reads TGCGCCAGCAGCCTCAACCTTCGACAGGAATATAGCAATCAGCCCCAGCATTTT. This codes for CASSLNLRQEYSNQPQHF.